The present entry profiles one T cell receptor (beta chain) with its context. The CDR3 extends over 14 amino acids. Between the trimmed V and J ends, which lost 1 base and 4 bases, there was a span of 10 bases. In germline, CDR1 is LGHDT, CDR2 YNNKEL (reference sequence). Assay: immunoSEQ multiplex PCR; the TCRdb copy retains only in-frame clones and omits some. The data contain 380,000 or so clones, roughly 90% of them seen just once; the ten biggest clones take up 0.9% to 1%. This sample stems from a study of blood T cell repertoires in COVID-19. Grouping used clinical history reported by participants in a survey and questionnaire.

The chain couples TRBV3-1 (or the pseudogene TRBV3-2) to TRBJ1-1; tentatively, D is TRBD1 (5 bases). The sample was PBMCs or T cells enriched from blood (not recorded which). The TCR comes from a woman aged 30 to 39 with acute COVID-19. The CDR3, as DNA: TGTGCCAGCAGCCAAGGCAGGGTTGGCACTGAAGCTTTCTTT. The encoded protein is CASSQGRVGTEAFF.